Following are 3 T cell receptor beta chains from one sample sequenced in a study of shared clonotypes between healthy human individuals. Cells designated naive CD8 were CD45RO-negative and were positively selected for CCR7, with terminally differentiated effector memory CD45RA+ cells excluded. The assay was immunoSEQ multiplex PCR, and TCRdb's table has in-frame clones only and misses some. Of approximately 600,000 clones listed, approximately 96% are singletons. The source material was naive CD8+ T cells sorted from blood. These receptors were taken from a woman in her 30s in good health.

This sequence joins TRBV2 and TRBJ2-5, with TRBD2 matching 7 bases. CDR1 is SNHLY and CDR2 is FYNNEI in the germline V gene. The ends lost 5 bases at V and 13 bases at J; junction bases unmatched: 13. The CDR3 covers 13 residues. For the CDR3, the DNA is TGTGCCAGCAGTTTGGGAGGGCCCCAGGAACGGTACTTC. Its translation: CASSLGGPQERYF.

CDR3 protein: CASSAEAGSSTDTQYF. CDR3 in DNA: TGTGCCAGCAGTGCCGAAGCGGGATCGAGCACAGATACGCAGTATTTT. V gene TRBV6-1 combines with J gene TRBJ2-3; 7 bases fit TRBD2. V was pared by 4 bases and J by 0 bases, with 7 bases of the junction left unmatched. Germline CDR1 MNHNS, CDR2 SASEGT. The CDR3 is 16 residues long.

The J gene is TRBJ2-1, the V gene TRBV6-1, with TRBD2 matching 9 bases. Germline V gene lookup returns CDR1 MNHNS and CDR2 SASEGT. The CDR3 totals 17 residues. V lost 3 bases to trimming and J lost 3 bases; unmatched junction nucleotides: 9. The CDR3, as DNA: TGTGCCAGCAGTGATTTAGCCGGGCGGGAGGGCTACAATGAGCAGTTCTTC. Amino acid sequence: CASSDLAGREGYNEQFF.